The rows below give T cell receptor beta chains drawn from one sample of a study of blood T cell repertoires in COVID-19. Sequencing used immunoSEQ multiplex PCR; TCRdb keeps in-frame clones, though not all of them. The sample holds roughly 150,000 clones, about four fifths seen once. The sequencing input was peripheral blood. These receptors were taken from an older woman with COVID-19, enrolled during active disease. The CDR3 runs from the conserved cysteine through the conserved F or W. A D gene is named only where the DNA matches it firmly.

j_call,v_call,d_call,cdr3_aa
TRBJ1-5,TRBV28,TRBD1,CASSPFDRVNHQPQHF
TRBJ2-7,TRBV27,TRBD2,CASSSPQTSGRYEQYF
TRBJ2-1,TRBV7-8,NA,CASIATGVYNEQFF
TRBJ2-7,TRBV7-2,NA,CASSLTTGYEQYF
TRBJ2-7,TRBV28,NA,CASVGGGTISYEQYF
TRBJ1-5,TRBV2,NA,CASSGRGTNQPQHF
TRBJ1-2,TRBV24-1,NA,CATSDTRTDAGYTF
TRBJ1-2,TRBV24-1,NA,CATSDSSTGPYGYTF
TRBJ1-2,TRBV29-1,NA,CSVSADPYGYTF
TRBJ1-3,TRBV10-1,NA,CASRHQGPEGNTIYF
TRBJ1-6,TRBV19,NA,CASSIRPQHNSPLHF
TRBJ2-1,TRBV4-1,TRBD2,CASSQEPAGAENEQFF
TRBJ2-7,TRBV19,TRBD2,CASSAVAGVTEQYF
TRBJ2-1,TRBV4-1,TRBD2,CASSQREGQDEQFF
TRBJ2-1,TRBV3-1/TRBV3-2,TRBD1,CASSRQGVGSEQFF
TRBJ1-3,TRBV6-5,NA,CASSYGPRNTIYF
TRBJ2-5,TRBV13,TRBD2,CASTRNRGGREETQYF
TRBJ1-6,TRBV5-1,NA,CASSLDGGTPLHF
TRBJ1-2,TRBV28,TRBD1,CASSLGTGRNYGYTF
TRBJ2-5,TRBV2,NA,CASGTQGRETQYF
TRBJ2-1,TRBV5-4,TRBD2,CASSPPPSGSSYNEQFF
TRBJ2-2,TRBV19,NA,CASSALRGDTGELFF
TRBJ2-3,TRBV19,NA,CASSIGSGPPDTQYF
TRBJ1-1,TRBV28,TRBD1,CASPRDRDLNTEAFF
TRBJ1-4,TRBV18,TRBD1,CASSPQQGAATNEKLFF
TRBJ1-2,TRBV28,TRBD1,CASKPAGDRGAGGYTF
TRBJ2-2,TRBV19,TRBD1,CASSSDRGNTGELFF
TRBJ2-3,TRBV19,NA,CASSIAERSTDTQYF
TRBJ2-5,TRBV5-8,NA,CASRVRGRETQYF
TRBJ1-6,TRBV3-1/TRBV3-2,NA,CASSQDPGFVTLHF
TRBJ1-3,TRBV29-1,NA,CSVGAGSGNTIYF
TRBJ1-5,TRBV6-6,TRBD1,CAITGGGNQPQHF
TRBJ2-2,TRBV5-1,NA,CASSPGQNTGELFF
TRBJ2-4,TRBV29-1,TRBD1,CSVASQGATKNIQYF
TRBJ2-3,TRBV4-2,TRBD2,CASSQDPRGAGVTDTQYF
TRBJ2-3,TRBV5-5,NA,CASSLGGSTDTQYF
TRBJ1-1,TRBV5-1,NA,CASSLLGRPSMNTEAFF
TRBJ1-2,TRBV19,NA,CASSIGPGYGYTF
TRBJ1-5,TRBV6-5,TRBD1,CASSWGTGDQPQHF
TRBJ2-1,TRBV29-1,NA,CSVGVSGDNEQFF
TRBJ2-5,TRBV7-3,TRBD1,CASSLDRGEETQYF
TRBJ2-2,TRBV7-8,TRBD1,CASSFPRGQVGTGELFF
TRBJ1-2,TRBV2,TRBD1,CASRVFGTANYGYTF
TRBJ2-7,TRBV6-1,NA,CASSELARVDGEQYF
TRBJ2-3,TRBV7-3,NA,CASSQLLAPSDTQYF
TRBJ1-2,TRBV5-6,NA,CASSLADSFDGYTF
TRBJ2-2,TRBV6-2/TRBV6-3,NA,CASSGPQGFYTGELFF
TRBJ2-2,TRBV19,TRBD2,CASSIEVRTSGRAGGTGELFF
TRBJ2-5,TRBV5-5,NA,CASTLQGQETQYF